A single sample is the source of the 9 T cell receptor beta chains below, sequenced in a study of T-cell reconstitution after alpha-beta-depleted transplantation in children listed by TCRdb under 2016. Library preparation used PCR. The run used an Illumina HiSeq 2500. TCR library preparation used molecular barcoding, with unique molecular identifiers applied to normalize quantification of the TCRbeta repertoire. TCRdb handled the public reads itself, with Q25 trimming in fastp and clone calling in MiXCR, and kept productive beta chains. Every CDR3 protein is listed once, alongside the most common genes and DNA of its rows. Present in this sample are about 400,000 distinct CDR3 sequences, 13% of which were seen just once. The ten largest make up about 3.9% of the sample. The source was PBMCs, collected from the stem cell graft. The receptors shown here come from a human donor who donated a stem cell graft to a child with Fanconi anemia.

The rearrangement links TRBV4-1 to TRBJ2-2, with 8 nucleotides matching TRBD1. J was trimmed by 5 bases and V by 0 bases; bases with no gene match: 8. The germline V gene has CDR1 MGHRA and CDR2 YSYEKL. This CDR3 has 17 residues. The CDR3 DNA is TGCGCCAGCAGCCAAGAAAGAACAGGGGGAAGGACCGGGGAGCTGTTTTTT. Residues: CASSQERTGGRTGELFF.

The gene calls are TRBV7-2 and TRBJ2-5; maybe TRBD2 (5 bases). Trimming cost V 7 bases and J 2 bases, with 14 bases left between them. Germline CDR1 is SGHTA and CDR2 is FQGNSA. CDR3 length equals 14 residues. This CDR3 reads CASTQSAVQETQYF. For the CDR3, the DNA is TGTGCCAGCACGCAATCAGCGGTACAAGAGACCCAGTACTTC.

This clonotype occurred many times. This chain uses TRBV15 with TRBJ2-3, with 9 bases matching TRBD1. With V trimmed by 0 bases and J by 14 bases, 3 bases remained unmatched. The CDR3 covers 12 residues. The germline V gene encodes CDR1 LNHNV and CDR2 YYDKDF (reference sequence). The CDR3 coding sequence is TGTGCCACCAGCAGAGATTGGGGACAGGGGTATTTT. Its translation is CATSRDWGQGYF.

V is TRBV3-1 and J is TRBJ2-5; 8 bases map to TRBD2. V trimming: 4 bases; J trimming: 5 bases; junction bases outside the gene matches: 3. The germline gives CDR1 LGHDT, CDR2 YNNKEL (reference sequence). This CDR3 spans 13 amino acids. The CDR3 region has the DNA TGTGCCAGCAGCCGCGGGACTAGTGAGACCCAGTACTTC. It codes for CASSRGTSETQYF.

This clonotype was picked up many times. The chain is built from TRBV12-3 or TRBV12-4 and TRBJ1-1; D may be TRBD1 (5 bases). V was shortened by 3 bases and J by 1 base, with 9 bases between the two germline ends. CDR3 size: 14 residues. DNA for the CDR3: TGTGCCAGCAGTTTCCAGGGTCCGAACACTGAAGCTTTCTTT. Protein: CASSFQGPNTEAFF.

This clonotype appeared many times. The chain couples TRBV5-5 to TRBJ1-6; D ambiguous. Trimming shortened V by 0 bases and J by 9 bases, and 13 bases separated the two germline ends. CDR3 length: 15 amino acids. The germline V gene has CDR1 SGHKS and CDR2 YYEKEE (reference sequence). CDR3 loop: CASSLVNSLSSPLHF. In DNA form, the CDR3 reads TGTGCCAGCAGCTTGGTGAACAGTCTCTCTTCACCCCTCCACTTT.

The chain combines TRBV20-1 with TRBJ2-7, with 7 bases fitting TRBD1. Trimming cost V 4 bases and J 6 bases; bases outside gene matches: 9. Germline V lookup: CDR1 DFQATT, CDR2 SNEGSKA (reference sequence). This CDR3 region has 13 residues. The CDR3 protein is CSAIDRVGTEQYV. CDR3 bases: TGCAGTGCTATAGACAGGGTCGGAACCGAGCAGTACGTC.

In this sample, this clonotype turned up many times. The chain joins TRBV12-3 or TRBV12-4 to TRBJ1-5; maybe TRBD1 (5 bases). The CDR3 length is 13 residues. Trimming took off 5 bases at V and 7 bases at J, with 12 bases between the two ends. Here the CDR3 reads CASSIQGSQPQHF. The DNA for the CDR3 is TGTGCCAGCAGTATCCAGGGTAGCCAGCCCCAGCATTTT.

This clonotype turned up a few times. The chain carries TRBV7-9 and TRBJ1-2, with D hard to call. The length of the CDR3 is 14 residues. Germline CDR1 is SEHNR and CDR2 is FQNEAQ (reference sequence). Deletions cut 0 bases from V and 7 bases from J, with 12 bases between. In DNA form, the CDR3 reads TGTGCCAGCAGCTTAGCCGAGTTTCCGCTTGGCTACACCTTC. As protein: CASSLAEFPLGYTF.